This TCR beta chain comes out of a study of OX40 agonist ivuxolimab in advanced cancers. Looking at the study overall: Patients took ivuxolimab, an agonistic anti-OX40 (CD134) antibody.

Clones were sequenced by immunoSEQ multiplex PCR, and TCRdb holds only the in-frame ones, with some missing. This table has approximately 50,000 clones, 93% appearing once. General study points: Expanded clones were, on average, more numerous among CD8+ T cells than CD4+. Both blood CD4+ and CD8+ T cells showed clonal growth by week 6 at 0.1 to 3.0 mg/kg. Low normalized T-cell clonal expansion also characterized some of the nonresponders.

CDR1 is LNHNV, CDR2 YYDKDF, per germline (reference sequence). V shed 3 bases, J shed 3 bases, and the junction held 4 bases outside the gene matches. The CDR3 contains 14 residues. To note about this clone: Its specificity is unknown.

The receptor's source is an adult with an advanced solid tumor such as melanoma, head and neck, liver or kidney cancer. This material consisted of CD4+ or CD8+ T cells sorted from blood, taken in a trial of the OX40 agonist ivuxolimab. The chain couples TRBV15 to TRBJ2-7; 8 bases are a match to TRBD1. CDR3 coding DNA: TGTGCCACCAGCAGTGCAGGGGGCGGCTACGAGCAGTACTTC. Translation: CATSSAGGGYEQYF.